This T cell receptor beta chain is drawn from a study of shared clonotypes between healthy human individuals. Study-level background: A few men and a couple of women, aged 18 to 49, were donors. The study, taken as a whole, reports: A limitation of the genetic and exposure-history diversity represented arose from few donors. Specimens sampled were limited to blood, with tissue repertoires likely differing. Larger estimated richness was generally seen in naive subsets than in memory subsets.

Profiling relied on immunoSEQ multiplex PCR, and the TCRdb table lists in-frame clones only, not all of them. The sample shows 400,000 or so clones, 96% of them seen only once. Regarding this clone: The antigen remains unidentified.

Material: memory CD8+ T cells sorted from blood. Sample subset: CD45RO+ cells pooled with CCR7-negative TemRA cells. This receptor was obtained from a man aged 30 to 39 in good health.

The CDR3 DNA sequence: TGTGCCAGTAGTATCTACAACGGCGAGCAGTACTTC. It translates to CASSIYNGEQYF. The rearrangement joins TRBV19 to TRBJ2-7; D is unclear. Trimming removed 3 bases at V and 6 bases at J, with 9 bases between. CDR3 length: 12 amino acids. Germline CDR1 LNHDA, CDR2 SQIVND (reference sequence).